The entry below describes one TCR beta chain. The antigen it recognizes is unknown. There are no base qualities to consult, and no much larger clone falls within one base. The V end gives up 1 base and the J end 0 bases, leaving 4 bases in the junction not matched to a gene. Measured from the cysteine to the phenylalanine, the CDR3 is 16 residues long. The CDR3 DNA has 48 bases and is translated from base 1. The CDR1 and CDR2 encoded by the germline V gene are KGHSH and LQKENI. TCRbeta CDR3 regions were amplified from genomic DNA by means of the immunoSEQ Assay, a bias-controlled multiplex PCR. Concerning the study's data processing: The number of nucleated cells in each sample was estimated from the amplification of reference gene primers within the assay. Sequence reads were collapsed and filtered to measure the absolute abundance of every unique TCRbeta CDR3 rearrangement. Productive Simpson clonality was computed per sample as the square root of Simpson's diversity index over productive rearrangements. This is the immuneACCESS table as TCRdb keeps it, with only in-frame sequences that have V and J called. A part of the clones is gone; compared with another copy, unresolved V genes explain less than half, and the rest is unexplained. D and trimming come from the DNA, and the V and J calls and clone size come from that table. This sample has roughly 88,000 clones in its table, and 55% to 80% of those were observed once. Around 23% of the sample lies in the top ten.

Whole blood was collected in K2EDTA tubes by collaborating institutions according to the institutions' own protocols. For TCRbeta analysis, collaborator samples were shipped as frozen whole blood, as isolated PBMCs, or as DNA extracted from either sample type. The data belong to a study of blood T cell repertoires in COVID-19 (dated by TCRdb to about 2020). Background for the entire study: The collaborator samples originated in the United States, Italy and Spain and spanned the acute and convalescent phases of COVID-19. The material from the prospective study consisted of cDNA or gDNA derived from T cells, B-cell-depleted T cells, or PBMCs. Where HLA class I and class II types were available, the types were taken from metadata supplied by the sample provider, not from assay-based typing. The samples were drawn from the first 160 participants of the ongoing ImmuneRACE study and from roughly 1,300 subjects provided by 6 global collaborators. Subjects who had been exposed to COVID-19, were actively infected with it, or had recovered from it provided the deeply sampled blood TCRbeta repertoires that made up the dataset. A freely available public database, intended as a resource for researchers studying the immune response to SARS-CoV-2, is where the repertoires were released. A de-identified subject ID, COVID-19 status, age in years and sex were almost always included in the sample metadata. Study-wide conclusions, independent of this receptor: How much clinical and demographic metadata was included differed by source and by participant, and the metadata was provided uncurated.

This TCR came from a woman in her sixties or seventies in a cohort sampled during active or convalescent COVID-19. Material: peripheral blood. The chain employs TRBV18 and TRBJ1-1; TRBD1 fits 8 bases in the junction. The DNA reads as follows: TGTGCCAGCTCACCACTCGGACAGGGTCTGAACACTGAAGCTTTCTTT. Its protein reads: CASSPLGQGLNTEAFF.